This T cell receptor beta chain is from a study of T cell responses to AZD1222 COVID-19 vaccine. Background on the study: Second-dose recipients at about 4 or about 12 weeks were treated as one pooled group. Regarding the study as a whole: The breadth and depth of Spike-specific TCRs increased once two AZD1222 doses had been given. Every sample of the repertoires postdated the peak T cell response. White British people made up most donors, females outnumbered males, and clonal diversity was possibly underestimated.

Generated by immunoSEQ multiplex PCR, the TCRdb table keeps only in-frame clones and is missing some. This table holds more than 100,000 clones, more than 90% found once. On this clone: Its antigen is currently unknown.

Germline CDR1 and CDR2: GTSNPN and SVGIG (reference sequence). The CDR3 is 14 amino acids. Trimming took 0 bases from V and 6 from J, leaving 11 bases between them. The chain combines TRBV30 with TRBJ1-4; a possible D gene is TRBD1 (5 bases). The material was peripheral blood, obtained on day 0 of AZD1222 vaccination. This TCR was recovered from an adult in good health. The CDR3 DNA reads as TGTGCCTGGAGTGTGGCAGGGACGGATGAAAAACTGTTTTTT. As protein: CAWSVAGTDEKLFF.